A single sample gave rise to the 4 T cell receptor beta chains below, sequenced in a study of T cell repertoires in cytomegalovirus infection. Antigens of these TCRs are unknown. TCRdb redid the calling of the reads with MiXCR, one entry per CDR3 protein. The profile shows tens of thousands of distinct CDR3 sequences, over 15% of them singletons. The source was CD8+ T cells from cultured PBMCs, collected from culture after CMV antigen stimulation. These receptors were taken from a human donor in good health (CMV status not recorded). Some clones in this sample may be carry-over from other donors' samples.

This clonotype was recorded once. This chain uses TRBV13 with TRBJ2-7; D call uncertain. The CDR3 extends over 12 amino acids. Trimming left V 0 bases short and J 5 bases short, with 5 bases between. CDR1 and CDR2 from the germline V gene are PRHDT and FYEKMQ (reference sequence). The CDR3, as DNA: TGTGCCAGCAGCTTAGGGAACCACGAGCAGTACTTC. It yields the protein CASSLGNHEQYF. Variable domain in full (rest from reference TRBV13 and TRBJ2-7): AAGVIQSPRHLIKEKRETATLKCYPIPRHDTVYWYQQGPGQDPQFLISFYEKMQSDKGSIPDRFSAQQFSDYHSELNMSSLELGDSALYFCASSLGNHEQYFGPGTRLTVT.

The genes are TRBV7-2 and TRBJ2-5; D call uncertain. Trimming shortened V by 1 base and J by 2 bases, and 5 bases separated the two germline ends. Germline CDR1 reads SGHTA; CDR2 reads FQGNSA. This CDR3 region has 13 residues. CDR3 nucleotides: TGTGCCAGCAGCTTAGATCGACAAGAGACCCAGTACTTC. Translated, it gives CASSLDRQETQYF.

This sequence joins TRBV12-3 or TRBV12-4 and TRBJ2-7; 8 positions match TRBD2. CDR3 length equals 16 residues. The junction had 14 bases not matched to a gene; V was cut back by 4 bases and J by 6 bases. For the CDR3, the DNA is TGTGCCAGCAGTTCGGGGGGGGGCCTAGAAGCGCGCGAGCAGTACTTC. This gives the protein CASSSGGGLEAREQYF.

The table lists this clonotype with a few counts. V is TRBV4-2 and J is TRBJ1-2; possible D gene TRBD1, 5 bases. V was clipped by 0 bases and J by 8 bases, with 16 bases between them. Germline V gene lookup returns CDR1 LGHNA and CDR2 YNFKEQ. This CDR3 region has 15 residues. The DNA for the CDR3 is TGTGCCAGCAGCCAAGATGGGAGGACAATCCACGGCTACACCTTC. Protein sequence: CASSQDGRTIHGYTF.